The clone carrying this T cell receptor (beta chain) was seen at least ten times. The data belong to a study of blood T cell repertoires in COVID-19. Original processing methods: The assay estimated nucleated cells by amplifying reference gene primers. Only in-frame clones appear in the TCRdb table, and some are missing; sequencing was by immunoSEQ multiplex PCR. V and J calls and clone size are copied from that table; D and trimming were computed from the DNA. The repertoire holds roughly 390,000 clones, with over 75% as singletons. The germline V gene encodes CDR1 SEHNR and CDR2 FQNEAQ (reference sequence). Trimming removed 5 bases from V and 6 bases from J; junction bases left unmatched: 0. The CDR3 extends over 11 amino acids.

The origin of this receptor is a woman aged 30 to 39 with COVID-19, enrolled during active disease. The sequencing input was peripheral blood. This chain joins TRBV7-9 and TRBJ2-7, with TRBD1 identical over 8 bases. In DNA form, the CDR3 reads TGTGCCAGCAGCGACAGGGGCGAGCAGTACTTC. Amino acids: CASSDRGEQYF.